One sample yielded the 25 T cell receptor beta chains listed below, sequenced in a study of shared clonotypes between healthy human individuals. Naive CD8 cells lacked CD45RO, underwent positive selection for CCR7 and left out terminally differentiated effector memory CD45RA+ cells. The data were produced by immunoSEQ multiplex PCR, yet TCRdb's version contains in-frame clones alone and is incomplete. In the table there are about 2 million clones, about 95% of which are singletons. The sample consisted of naive CD8+ T cells sorted from blood. All receptors derive from a man aged 18 to 35 in good health.

The CDR3 region is CASSPRVGSEKLFF. CDR3 DNA: TGTGCCAGCAGCCCAAGAGTTGGTAGTGAAAAACTGTTTTTT. The V call is TRBV4-2, the J call TRBJ1-4; no firm D call. V lost 4 bases and J 7 bases, leaving 13 bases between the germline ends. Per the germline V gene, CDR1 is LGHNA and CDR2 is YNFKEQ. The CDR3 is 14 residues long.

Remarks on this clone: This sample also contains other DNA sequences that code for the same CDR3. The chain recombines TRBV9 with TRBJ2-1, with 15 bases aligning to TRBD2. Germline CDR1 and CDR2: SGDLS and YYNGEE. V gave up 0 bases and J gave up 4 bases; unmatched junction bases: 5. The CDR3 has 18 residues. The DNA for the CDR3 is TGTGCCAGCAGCGTAGAGGGGACTAGCGGGGGGCCATACAATGAGCAGTTCTTC. Translated, it gives CASSVEGTSGGPYNEQFF.

V is TRBV12-2 and J is TRBJ2-5. TRBV12-2 is designated a pseudogene. The CDR3 covers 16 residues. CDR3 sequence (DNA): TGTGCAAGTCGCTTAGAGGGTAGGGGAGAGCAAGAGACCCAGTACTTC. This translates into CASRLEGRGEQETQYF.

V usage is TRBV9 and J usage is TRBJ2-1, with 10 bases that match TRBD2. Per germline, CDR1 SGDLS and CDR2 YYNGEE. Losses at the gene ends were 0 bases for V and 4 bases for J; bases not matched to a gene: 4. The CDR3 consists of 16 residues. CDR3 bases: TGTGCCAGCAGCGTAGCCCTAGCGGGGGTGTACAATGAGCAGTTCTTC. Translating it yields CASSVALAGVYNEQFF.

This sequence joins TRBV5-1 and TRBJ2-7; D unclear. Trimming took 1 base from V and 5 from J, leaving 7 bases between them. Germline values: CDR1 SGHRS, CDR2 YFSETQ. The CDR3 sequence is 12 residues long. In nucleotides, the CDR3 is TGCGCCAGCAGCTTGAGCCTCGACGAGCAGTACTTC. Its protein product is CASSLSLDEQYF. Drawing the rest from reference TRBV5-1 and TRBJ2-7, the complete variable domain is KAGVTQTPRYLIKTRGQQVTLSCSPISGHRSVSWYQQTPGQGLQFLFEYFSETQRNKGNFPGRFSGRQFSNSRSEMNVSTLELGDSALYLCASSLSLDEQYFGPGTRLTVT.

This chain joins TRBV5-4 and TRBJ1-6; no clear D. CDR1 SGHNT and CDR2 YYREEE come from the germline V gene (reference sequence). CDR3 length equals 18 residues. Trimming stripped 0 bases from V and 0 bases from J, with 13 bases between. In DNA, the CDR3 is TGTGCCAGCAGCTTGGGTGGAGGGCCCGGCTCCTATAATTCACCCCTCCACTTT. Its translation is CASSLGGGPGSYNSPLHF.

In regard to this clone: The identical CDR3 is also encoded by other nucleotide sequences in the sample. The chain links TRBV4-1 to TRBJ2-7; D not certain. With 1 base removed from V and 2 bases from J, the gap between germline ends came to 3 bases. The germline V gene encodes CDR1 MGHRA and CDR2 YSYEKL. This CDR3 region has 12 residues. CDR3 DNA: TGCGCCAGCAGCCAAGGGACCTACGAGCAGTACTTC. This sequence encodes CASSQGTYEQYF.

This rearrangement joins TRBV6-1 to TRBJ2-1; 9 bases are a match to TRBD1. The J segment lost 7 bases and the V segment lost 7 bases, leaving 11 bases of the junction unmatched. This CDR3 contains 15 residues. In germline, CDR1 is MNHNS, CDR2 SASEGT. DNA for the CDR3: TGTGCCAGCAATGAGAGACAGGGGGTTAAAAATGAGCAGTTCTTC. This encodes CASNERQGVKNEQFF.

This sequence joins TRBV6-5 and TRBJ2-5; weak D call: TRBD2 (6 bases). CDR1 and CDR2 (germline): MNHEY, SVGAGI. Trimming removed 6 bases from V and 2 bases from J, with 16 bases in between. CDR3 length equals 15 residues. CDR3 sequence (DNA): TGTGCCAGCAGCCTCGATTGGGGACTGCAAGAGACCCAGTACTTC. Translated, it gives CASSLDWGLQETQYF.

The J gene is TRBJ1-2, the V gene TRBV6-1, with D maybe TRBD1 (5 bases). Germline V gene sequence: CDR1 MNHNS, CDR2 SASEGT. CDR3 length: 14 residues. The V end was cut by 1 base, the J end by 5 bases, with 11 bases between. The CDR3 sequence: CASSEDGTVYGYTF. Here the CDR3 DNA reads TGTGCCAGCAGTGAAGACGGGACCGTTTATGGCTACACCTTC.

This sequence joins TRBV29-1 and TRBJ2-5, with 7 bases aligning to TRBD1. The V and J ends lost 3 bases and 4 bases, in that order; junction bases with no gene match: 5. The CDR3 loop spans 13 amino acids. Germline CDR1 SQVTM, CDR2 ANQGSEA. CDR3 nucleotides: TGCAGCGTTGATCGAGGGGGCGGAGAGACCCAGTACTTC. Its translation: CSVDRGGGETQYF.

The chain recombines TRBV4-3 with TRBJ2-1, with 9 bases fitting TRBD2. J was trimmed by 0 bases and V by 0 bases; bases with no gene match: 3. CDR1 LGHNA and CDR2 YSLEER come from the germline V gene. This CDR3 is 17 amino acids long. DNA of the CDR3: TGCGCCAGCAGCCAAGAGAATAGCGGGAGCTCCTACAATGAGCAGTTCTTC. It is translated as CASSQENSGSSYNEQFF.

The gene calls are TRBV5-4 and TRBJ2-5; possibly TRBD2 for D (6 bases). Per germline, CDR1 SGHNT and CDR2 YYREEE (reference sequence). V shed 2 bases and J shed 10 bases, with 15 bases lying between them. The CDR3 sequence is 13 residues long. CDR3 in DNA: TGTGCCAGCAGCTTTTCGGGCGGGGTTGACCAGTACTTC. Its translation: CASSFSGGVDQYF.

The V call is TRBV28, the J call TRBJ1-1; no clear D gene. This CDR3 has 14 amino acids. Germline loops: CDR1 MDHEN, CDR2 SYDVKM. Trimming cost V 7 bases and J 1 base, with 13 bases left between them. CDR3 nucleotide sequence: TGTGCCAGCACTTTTCGAGGTGGGAACACTGAAGCTTTCTTT. Translation: CASTFRGGNTEAFF.

This chain connects TRBV30 to TRBJ2-1; TRBD2 matches 11 bases. CDR3 length: 15 amino acids. CDR1 is GTSNPN, CDR2 SVGIG, per germline (reference sequence). J lost 10 bases, V lost 4 bases, and 12 bases had no gene match. The CDR3 region is CAWNWGTSGHWEQFF. DNA of the CDR3: TGTGCCTGGAACTGGGGGACTAGCGGACATTGGGAGCAGTTCTTC.

On this clone itself: Other DNA variants within this sample encode the same CDR3. The rearrangement links TRBV27 to TRBJ2-3; 8 nucleotides line up with TRBD2. This CDR3 has 15 residues. Germline V gene sequence: CDR1 MNHEY, CDR2 SMNVEV (reference sequence). V lost 5 bases and J lost 1; bases outside the gene matches: 5. The CDR3 DNA is TGTGCCAGCAGTCTGGGGACTAGTGGCACAGATACGCAGTATTTT. The encoded protein is CASSLGTSGTDTQYF.

V gene TRBV10-2 combines with J gene TRBJ1-1, with TRBD1 matching 7 bases. CDR3 length equals 16 residues. J gave up 1 base and V 4 bases, and 9 bases lay outside the gene matches. Germline V gene sequence: CDR1 WSHSY, CDR2 SAAADI. CDR3 DNA sequence: TGCGCCAGCAGTGGGCAGGGGGTTTATGGGAACACTGAAGCTTTCTTT. Residues: CASSGQGVYGNTEAFF.

The chain has TRBV30 and TRBJ1-1, with D possibly matching TRBD1 (6 bases). The CDR3 has 15 amino acids. The V and J ends lost 3 bases and 1 base respectively, with 15 bases between them. Germline assignment: CDR1 GTSNPN and CDR2 SVGIG (reference sequence). CDR3 sequence (DNA): TGTGCCTGGAGCCACGAACAGGGACCGAACACTGAAGCTTTCTTT. Its translation: CAWSHEQGPNTEAFF. Looking up the rest from reference TRBV30 and TRBJ1-1 gives the full variable domain: SQTIHQWPATLVQPVGSPLSLECTVEGTSNPNLYWYRQAAGRGLQLLFYSVGIGQISSEVPQNLSASRPQDRQFILSSKKLLLSDSGFYLCAWSHEQGPNTEAFFGQGTRLTVV.

The chain couples TRBV11-3 to TRBJ2-7; TRBD1 matches at 9 bases. Germline-derived CDR1 and CDR2 are SGHNT and YENEEA. The CDR3 length is 16 residues. V was pared by 1 base and J by 5 bases, with 9 bases of the junction left unmatched. CDR3 region: CASSLGWRTGANEQYF. The CDR3 bases are TGTGCCAGCAGCTTAGGTTGGAGGACAGGGGCCAACGAGCAGTACTTC.

This sequence joins TRBV9 and TRBJ2-1; D gene ambiguous. With 4 bases removed from V and 6 bases from J, the gap between germline ends came to 14 bases. The length of the CDR3 is 14 residues. Germline V CDR1 and CDR2: SGDLS, YYNGEE. Here the CDR3 reads CASSYGDSANEQFF. Written as DNA, the CDR3 is TGTGCCAGCAGCTACGGCGATTCGGCCAATGAGCAGTTCTTC.

The J gene is TRBJ2-7, the V gene TRBV2; D not certain. Germline CDR1 is SNHLY and CDR2 is FYNNEI. The V and J ends lost 1 base and 0 bases respectively, with 7 bases between them. The CDR3 is made up of 14 amino acids. In nucleotides, the CDR3 is TGTGCCAGCAGTGAAGGGGTGTCCTCCTACGAGCAGTACTTC. Protein product: CASSEGVSSYEQYF.

V gene TRBV6-5 combines with J gene TRBJ1-1; TRBD1 is a possible D gene (6 bases). Looked up from germline, CDR1 is MNHEY and CDR2 is SVGAGI. The CDR3 contains 11 residues. With 8 bases removed from V and 8 bases from J, the gap between germline ends came to 12 bases. The CDR3 nucleotides are TGTGCCAGCCTTCAAGGGACAGAAGCTTTCTTT. Translating it yields CASLQGTEAFF.

The CDR3 nucleotides read TGTGCCAGCAGTTTAGGCGGACCATCTTGGGACACTGAAGCTTTCTTT. Its translation: CASSLGGPSWDTEAFF. The rearrangement uses TRBV28 and TRBJ1-1; D is undetermined. Germline V lookup: CDR1 MDHEN, CDR2 SYDVKM. Trimming took off 2 bases at V and 3 bases at J, with 16 bases between the two ends. This CDR3 is built from 16 residues.

The chain links TRBV7-9 to TRBJ1-4, with TRBD1 matching over 10 bases. The CDR3 contains 16 residues. Unmatched junction bases numbered 7, after V lost 2 bases and J lost 7 bases. From germline, CDR1 is SEHNR and CDR2 FQNEAQ (reference sequence). The CDR3 protein is CASSLSWGTGVEKLFF. DNA of the CDR3: TGTGCCAGCAGCTTAAGTTGGGGGACAGGGGTTGAAAAACTGTTTTTT. Variable domain in full (rest from reference TRBV7-9 and TRBJ1-4): DTGVSQNPRHKITKRGQNVTFRCDPISEHNRLYWYRQTLGQGPEFLTYFQNEAQLEKSRLLSDRFSAERPKGSFSTLEIQRTEQGDSAMYLCASSLSWGTGVEKLFFGSGTQLSVL.

The V gene is TRBV11-2, the J gene TRBJ2-1, with unresolved D. The CDR3 runs 14 residues. V lost 5 bases to trimming and J lost 4 bases, with 12 bases between them. The germline V gene encodes CDR1 SGHAT and CDR2 FQNNGV. CDR3 sequence reads: CASSPRLEYNEQFF. The DNA for the CDR3 is TGTGCCAGCAGCCCCCGACTGGAGTACAATGAGCAGTTCTTC.